This T cell receptor (beta chain) derives from a study of identical twins. Overall study results and limits: The authors drew conclusions from cross-sectional statistical analysis rather than following the same donors.

Germline V CDR1 and CDR2: SNHLY, FYNNEI. The CDR3 length is 13 residues. V was shortened by 10 bases and J by 2 bases, with 14 bases between the two germline ends. TCRdb reanalysed the 5' RACE reads using MiXCR and keeps one entry per CDR3 protein. The table lists about 530,000 distinct CDR3 sequences, 15% of them singletons. With regard to this clonotype: Its antigen is still unknown.

This same sample was also taken into another study, of yellow fever vaccine responses in identical twins.

The sequenced sample consisted of CD4+ T cells sorted from blood. V and J are TRBV2 and TRBJ2-5; the D gene could be TRBD1 or TRBD2 (5 bases each). This clonotype originated in a woman aged 18-29 years in good health. The CDR3 bases are TGTGCCACCGGGACCGCTATACAAGAGACCCAGTACTTC. It encodes CATGTAIQETQYF. The full variable domain, with the rest looked up from reference TRBV2 and TRBJ2-5, is EPEVTQTPSHQVTQMGQEVILRCVPISNHLYFYWYRQILGQKVEFLVSFYNNEISEKSEIFDDQFSVERPDGSNFTLKIRSTKLEDSAMYFCATGTAIQETQYFGPGTRLLVL.